This TCR beta chain appears in the sequencing data of a study of a mutant IDH1 vaccine in newly diagnosed glioma. Germline V gene sequence: CDR1 SEHNR, CDR2 FQNEAQ (reference sequence). The length of the CDR3 is 10 residues. Trimming cost V 5 bases and J 9 bases, with 2 bases left between them. TCRdb keeps only in-frame clones here, not all; method: immunoSEQ multiplex PCR. The sample has fewer than 55,000 clones, roughly two thirds seen once. A word on this clone: Its antigen is unidentified.

Regarding time point: week 47, end of study. Doses consisted of 300 ug of mutant IDH1 20-mer peptide each, paired with topical imiquimod. The V gene is TRBV7-9, the J gene TRBJ1-6; D remains unclear. The specimen comprised peripheral blood mononuclear cells (PBMCs), sampled from a glioma patient whose treatment included an IDH1 peptide vaccine. The sequence was collected from a man aged 40-55 years with glioma. Some clones in this sample may be carry-over from other donors' samples. The CDR3 DNA is TGTGCCAGCAGCCCTTCACCCCTCCACTTT. Its protein is CASSPSPLHF.